These 2 T cell receptor beta chains originate from one sample sequenced in a study of shared clonotypes between healthy human individuals. Assay: immunoSEQ multiplex PCR; the TCRdb copy retains only in-frame clones and omits some. This sample has around 980,000 clones, with about 84% found just once. The sequenced sample consisted of memory CD4+ T cells from PBMCs. Indicated subset: CD45RA-negative fraction. The receptors were sampled from a man aged 18 to 35 in good health. Some clones in this sample may be carry-over from other donors' samples.

V and J are TRBV28 and TRBJ2-1; TRBD2 agrees at 11 bases. CDR3 length: 17 residues. V lost 1 base to trimming and J lost 5 bases; unmatched junction nucleotides: 7. Per the germline V gene, CDR1 is MDHEN and CDR2 is SYDVKM. CDR3 coding DNA: TGTGCCAGCAGTTTATTCACCGGGACTAGCGGCCACAATGAGCAGTTCTTC. This sequence encodes CASSLFTGTSGHNEQFF. The variable domain in full, with the rest retrieved from reference TRBV28 and TRBJ2-1, is DVKVTQSSRYLVKRTGEKVFLECVQDMDHENMFWYRQDPGLGLRLIYFSYDVKMKEKGDIPEGYSVSREKKERFSLILESASTNQTSMYLCASSLFTGTSGHNEQFFGPGTRLTVL.

The chain combines TRBV7-2 with TRBJ1-5, with D possibly TRBD1 on 5 matching bases. From germline, CDR1 is SGHTA and CDR2 FQGNSA. The CDR3 is 12 amino acids. Trimming left V 7 bases short and J 6 bases short, with 10 bases between. CDR3 DNA: TGTGCCAGCAAGGCGGGGGGTCAGCCCCAGCATTTT. Protein product: CASKAGGQPQHF.